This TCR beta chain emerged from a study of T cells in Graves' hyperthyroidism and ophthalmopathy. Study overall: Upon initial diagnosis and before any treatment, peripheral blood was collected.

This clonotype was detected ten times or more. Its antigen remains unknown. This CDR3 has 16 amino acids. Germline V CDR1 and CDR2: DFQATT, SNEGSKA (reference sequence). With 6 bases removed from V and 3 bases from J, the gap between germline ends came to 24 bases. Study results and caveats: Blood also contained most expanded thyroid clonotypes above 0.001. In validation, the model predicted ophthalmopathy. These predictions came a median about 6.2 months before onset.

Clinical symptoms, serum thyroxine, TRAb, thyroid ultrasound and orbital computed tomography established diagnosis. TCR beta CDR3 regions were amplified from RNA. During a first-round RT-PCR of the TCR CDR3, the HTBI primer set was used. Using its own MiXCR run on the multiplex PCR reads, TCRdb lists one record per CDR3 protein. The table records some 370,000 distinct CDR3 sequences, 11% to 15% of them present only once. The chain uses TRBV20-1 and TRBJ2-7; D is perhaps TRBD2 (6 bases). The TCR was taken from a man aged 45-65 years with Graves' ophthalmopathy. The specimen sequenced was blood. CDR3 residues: CSANKRAGSPFYEQYF. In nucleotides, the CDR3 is TGCAGTGCAAATAAACGGGCGGGGAGTCCCTTCTACGAGCAGTACTTC.